A selection of T cell receptor beta chains follows, all from one sample in a study of T cells in Graves' hyperthyroidism and ophthalmopathy. TCRdb re-analysed the multiplex PCR reads in MiXCR, keeping a single row per CDR3 protein. The data hold over 450,000 distinct CDR3 sequences, with 17% observed a single time. The specimen sequenced was blood. These receptors came from a woman between 18 and 29 years old with Graves' ophthalmopathy. Both conserved end residues are part of each CDR3. The order of the fields is V gene, D gene, clone size, J gene, CDR3 protein, CDR3 DNA. D genes are given only for firm matches. Size is omitted from some rows. Given values are once, few, many or a class for expanded clones.

v_gene: TRBV6-1; d_gene: NA; abundance: NA; j_gene: TRBJ1-4; CDR3aa: CASSEEKLFF; CDR3nt: TGTGCCAGCAGTGAGGAAAAACTGTTTTTT
v_gene: TRBV12-3/TRBV12-4; d_gene: NA; abundance: many; j_gene: TRBJ2-2; CDR3aa: CASSSGVAGELFF; CDR3nt: TGTGCCAGCAGTTCGGGAGTAGCCGGGGAGCTGTTTTTT
v_gene: TRBV28; d_gene: NA; abundance: many; j_gene: TRBJ1-1; CDR3aa: CASRILYTEAFF; CDR3nt: TGTGCCAGCAGAATACTATACACTGAAGCTTTCTTT
v_gene: TRBV2; d_gene: NA; abundance: NA; j_gene: TRBJ1-2; CDR3aa: CASSGMRRAHGYTF; CDR3nt: TGTGCCAGCAGTGGAATGCGCAGGGCTCACGGCTACACCTTC
v_gene: TRBV14; d_gene: NA; abundance: NA; j_gene: TRBJ1-3; CDR3aa: CASSPPGYPTGNTIYF; CDR3nt: TGTGCCAGCAGCCCACCTGGTTATCCTACTGGAAACACCATATATTTT
v_gene: TRBV6-2/TRBV6-3; d_gene: NA; abundance: many; j_gene: TRBJ1-2; CDR3aa: CASSQTLLYGYTF; CDR3nt: TGTGCCAGCAGCCAGACACTGCTCTATGGCTACACCTTC
v_gene: TRBV9; d_gene: NA; abundance: many; j_gene: TRBJ2-3; CDR3aa: CASSVATGDRTPDTQYF; CDR3nt: TGTGCCAGCAGCGTAGCTACTGGGGACCGCACCCCAGATACGCAGTATTTT
v_gene: TRBV28; d_gene: NA; abundance: many; j_gene: TRBJ1-1; CDR3aa: CASSLLRGGSTEAFF; CDR3nt: TGTGCCAGCAGTTTACTCCGGGGGGGGAGCACTGAAGCTTTCTTT
v_gene: TRBV7-3; d_gene: TRBD1; abundance: few; j_gene: TRBJ1-1; CDR3aa: CASSPTGAVTLNTEAFF; CDR3nt: TGTGCCAGCAGCCCCACAGGGGCAGTCACGTTGAACACTGAAGCTTTCTTT
v_gene: TRBV7-8; d_gene: NA; abundance: many; j_gene: TRBJ2-1; CDR3aa: CASSLGGGEQFF; CDR3nt: TGTGCCAGCAGCTTAGGAGGAGGTGAGCAGTTCTTC
v_gene: TRBV6-6; d_gene: NA; abundance: many; j_gene: TRBJ2-5; CDR3aa: CASSYSVGPQETQYF; CDR3nt: TGTGCCAGCAGTTACTCGGTCGGCCCCCAAGAGACCCAGTACTTC
v_gene: TRBV6-1; d_gene: NA; abundance: NA; j_gene: TRBJ2-1; CDR3aa: CASSFYREGEQFF; CDR3nt: TGTGCCAGCAGTTTCTACAGGGAGGGTGAGCAGTTCTTC
v_gene: TRBV12-3/TRBV12-4; d_gene: NA; abundance: many; j_gene: TRBJ2-2; CDR3aa: CASLGGHTGELFF; CDR3nt: TGTGCCAGCTTGGGGGGACACACCGGGGAGCTGTTTTTT
v_gene: TRBV29-1; d_gene: NA; abundance: many; j_gene: TRBJ1-1; CDR3aa: CSGKDSEAFF; CDR3nt: TGCAGCGGTAAAGACAGTGAAGCTTTCTTT
v_gene: TRBV20-1; d_gene: NA; abundance: many; j_gene: TRBJ1-5; CDR3aa: CSASTGSNQPQHF; CDR3nt: TGCAGTGCTAGCACAGGGAGCAATCAGCCCCAGCATTTT
v_gene: TRBV3-1; d_gene: NA; abundance: many; j_gene: TRBJ2-3; CDR3aa: CASSQDRSYTDTQYF; CDR3nt: TGTGCCAGCAGCCAAGACAGATCTTACACAGATACGCAGTATTTT
v_gene: TRBV6-1; d_gene: TRBD2; abundance: NA; j_gene: TRBJ2-3; CDR3aa: CASREGTSGRRNTQYF; CDR3nt: TGTGCCAGCAGAGAAGGGACTAGCGGGAGAAGAAATACGCAGTATTTT
v_gene: TRBV6-1; d_gene: NA; abundance: many; j_gene: TRBJ2-7; CDR3aa: CASRLNGRPLPYGQYF; CDR3nt: TGTGCCAGCAGATTAAACGGCCGGCCTCTTCCCTACGGGCAGTACTTC
v_gene: TRBV2; d_gene: TRBD2; abundance: many; j_gene: TRBJ2-5; CDR3aa: CASSVARLAGFEETQYF; CDR3nt: TGTGCCAGCAGTGTAGCGAGGCTAGCGGGGTTCGAAGAGACCCAGTACTTC
v_gene: TRBV7-2; d_gene: TRBD1; abundance: NA; j_gene: TRBJ2-5; CDR3aa: CASSSRDRGLVETQYF; CDR3nt: TGTGCCAGCAGCTCCCGGGACAGGGGGCTTGTGGAGACCCAGTACTTC
v_gene: TRBV7-2; d_gene: TRBD2; abundance: NA; j_gene: TRBJ2-7; CDR3aa: CASSRTGTSAHEQYF; CDR3nt: TGTGCCAGCAGCCGCACCGGGACTAGCGCCCACGAGCAGTACTTC
v_gene: TRBV11-2; d_gene: TRBD2; abundance: NA; j_gene: TRBJ2-1; CDR3aa: CASSQSTGLVNEQFF; CDR3nt: TGTGCCAGCAGCCAATCCACGGGACTAGTTAATGAGCAGTTCTTC
v_gene: TRBV19; d_gene: NA; abundance: NA; j_gene: TRBJ1-4; CDR3aa: CASSIGSPTNEKLFF; CDR3nt: TGTGCCAGTAGTATAGGTAGTCCAACTAATGAAAAACTGTTTTTT
v_gene: TRBV12-3/TRBV12-4; d_gene: NA; abundance: NA; j_gene: TRBJ1-3; CDR3aa: CASSLVLEGDTIYF; CDR3nt: TGTGCCAGCAGTTTGGTACTGGAGGGTGACACCATATATTTT
v_gene: TRBV6-6; d_gene: NA; abundance: many; j_gene: TRBJ1-1; CDR3aa: CASSYSGNMNTEAFF; CDR3nt: TGTGCCAGCAGTTACTCGGGCAACATGAACACTGAAGCTTTCTTT
v_gene: TRBV30; d_gene: NA; abundance: many; j_gene: TRBJ1-1; CDR3aa: CAWSGWGTGLNTEAFF; CDR3nt: TGTGCCTGGAGTGGATGGGGAACAGGGTTGAACACTGAAGCTTTCTTT
v_gene: TRBV2; d_gene: NA; abundance: NA; j_gene: TRBJ2-6; CDR3aa: CASSETLGSSGANVLTF; CDR3nt: TGTGCCAGCAGTGAAACCTTAGGGTCGTCTGGGGCCAACGTCCTGACTTTC
v_gene: TRBV6-1; d_gene: TRBD2; abundance: NA; j_gene: TRBJ2-5; CDR3aa: CAISSLAGGPSQETQYF; CDR3nt: TGTGCCATCTCTAGTCTAGCGGGAGGGCCGAGCCAAGAGACCCAGTACTTC
v_gene: TRBV27; d_gene: TRBD2; abundance: many; j_gene: TRBJ2-7; CDR3aa: CASSFSGGYNYEQYF; CDR3nt: TGTGCCAGCAGTTTTAGCGGGGGGTATAACTACGAGCAGTACTTC
v_gene: TRBV3-1; d_gene: TRBD2; abundance: NA; j_gene: TRBJ2-2; CDR3aa: CASSHKAGGAKDGELFF; CDR3nt: TGTGCCAGCAGCCATAAAGCGGGGGGGGCCAAGGACGGGGAGCTGTTTTTT
v_gene: TRBV7-2; d_gene: NA; abundance: NA; j_gene: TRBJ1-6; CDR3aa: CASSLVGGHNSPLHF; CDR3nt: TGTGCCAGCAGCTTAGTCGGAGGGCATAATTCACCCCTCCACTTT
v_gene: TRBV11-1; d_gene: TRBD2; abundance: many; j_gene: TRBJ2-7; CDR3aa: CASSLGTSYYEQYF; CDR3nt: TGTGCCAGCAGCTTGGGGACTAGTTACTACGAGCAGTACTTC
v_gene: TRBV2; d_gene: NA; abundance: many; j_gene: TRBJ2-7; CDR3aa: CASSLNSYEQYF; CDR3nt: TGTGCCAGCAGTCTAAATTCCTACGAGCAGTACTTC
v_gene: TRBV29-1; d_gene: TRBD1; abundance: NA; j_gene: TRBJ1-2; CDR3aa: CSVEGWDRGYGYTF; CDR3nt: TGCAGCGTTGAAGGCTGGGACAGGGGCTATGGCTACACCTTC
v_gene: TRBV30; d_gene: TRBD2; abundance: many; j_gene: TRBJ2-5; CDR3aa: CAWSTSGVETQYF; CDR3nt: TGTGCCTGGAGTACTAGCGGGGTGGAGACCCAGTACTTC
v_gene: TRBV7-9; d_gene: TRBD1; abundance: few; j_gene: TRBJ1-6; CDR3aa: CASNKWTGGRNSPLHF; CDR3nt: TGTGCCAGCAACAAATGGACAGGGGGCAGGAATTCACCCCTCCACTTT
v_gene: TRBV6-5; d_gene: TRBD1; abundance: many; j_gene: TRBJ1-1; CDR3aa: CASSYSTGGLNTEAFF; CDR3nt: TGCGCCAGCAGTTACTCTACAGGGGGTCTGAACACTGAAGCTTTCTTT
v_gene: TRBV5-1; d_gene: NA; abundance: many; j_gene: TRBJ2-3; CDR3aa: CASSYGQLRDTQYF; CDR3nt: TGCGCCAGCAGCTACGGACAGCTACGGGATACGCAGTATTTT
v_gene: TRBV7-2; d_gene: NA; abundance: many; j_gene: TRBJ2-3; CDR3aa: CASSSSSGPTDTQYF; CDR3nt: TGTGCCAGCAGCTCCTCTAGTGGGCCCACAGATACGCAGTATTTT
v_gene: TRBV20-1; d_gene: NA; abundance: many; j_gene: TRBJ2-7; CDR3aa: CSAKGYAGTYEQYF; CDR3nt: TGCAGTGCTAAAGGGTACGCAGGGACCTACGAGCAGTACTTC
v_gene: TRBV30; d_gene: NA; abundance: many; j_gene: TRBJ2-3; CDR3aa: CAWDVAGQGDTQYF; CDR3nt: TGTGCCTGGGATGTTGCAGGGCAAGGAGATACGCAGTATTTT
v_gene: TRBV19; d_gene: NA; abundance: NA; j_gene: TRBJ1-1; CDR3aa: CASSIGQFNTEAFF; CDR3nt: TGTGCCAGTAGTATTGGACAGTTCAACACTGAAGCTTTCTTT
v_gene: TRBV6-2/TRBV6-3; d_gene: TRBD1; abundance: NA; j_gene: TRBJ2-3; CDR3aa: CASSKTGVTLDTQYF; CDR3nt: TGTGCCAGCAGTAAGACAGGGGTCACCCTAGATACGCAGTATTTT
v_gene: TRBV29-1; d_gene: NA; abundance: few; j_gene: TRBJ1-2; CDR3aa: CSVKRGLAYGYTF; CDR3nt: TGCAGCGTTAAGAGAGGTCTTGCCTATGGCTACACCTTC
v_gene: TRBV2; d_gene: TRBD1; abundance: many; j_gene: TRBJ1-1; CDR3aa: CASKDRGGTEAFF; CDR3nt: TGTGCCAGCAAGGACAGGGGTGGGACTGAAGCTTTCTTT
v_gene: TRBV7-9; d_gene: TRBD1; abundance: many; j_gene: TRBJ1-1; CDR3aa: CASSSDRGQEIEAFF; CDR3nt: TGTGCCAGCAGCTCTGACAGGGGGCAGGAGATTGAAGCTTTCTTT
v_gene: TRBV13; d_gene: NA; abundance: many; j_gene: TRBJ1-1; CDR3aa: CASSRRGTNTEAFF; CDR3nt: TGTGCCAGCAGCAGGCGGGGAACGAACACTGAAGCTTTCTTT
v_gene: TRBV11-1; d_gene: TRBD2; abundance: many; j_gene: TRBJ2-6; CDR3aa: CASSGGPGANVLTF; CDR3nt: TGTGCCAGCTCGGGAGGGCCTGGGGCCAACGTCCTGACTTTC
v_gene: TRBV27; d_gene: TRBD1; abundance: NA; j_gene: TRBJ2-3; CDR3aa: CASRKSTGLDTQYF; CDR3nt: TGTGCCAGCAGAAAATCGACAGGGTTAGATACGCAGTATTTT
v_gene: TRBV6-1; d_gene: NA; abundance: few; j_gene: TRBJ1-5; CDR3aa: CASSPRGAGSNQPQHF; CDR3nt: TGTGCCAGCAGCCCCAGAGGGGCAGGTAGCAATCAGCCCCAGCATTTT
v_gene: TRBV12-3/TRBV12-4; d_gene: TRBD1; abundance: NA; j_gene: TRBJ2-5; CDR3aa: CASSAGQGVTQYF; CDR3nt: TGTGCCAGCAGTGCCGGACAGGGAGTGACCCAGTACTTC
v_gene: TRBV7-2; d_gene: NA; abundance: many; j_gene: TRBJ2-1; CDR3aa: CASSSSVDNEQFF; CDR3nt: TGTGCCAGCAGCTCCTCTGTTGACAATGAGCAGTTCTTC
v_gene: TRBV7-9; d_gene: TRBD1; abundance: NA; j_gene: TRBJ1-2; CDR3aa: CASSLGQGGNYGYTF; CDR3nt: TGTGCCAGCAGCCTTGGACAGGGAGGGAACTATGGCTACACCTTC
v_gene: TRBV27; d_gene: NA; abundance: many; j_gene: TRBJ1-2; CDR3aa: CASSFHRGNNYGYTF; CDR3nt: TGTGCCAGCAGTTTTCATCGGGGGAATAACTATGGCTACACCTTC
v_gene: TRBV5-8; d_gene: TRBD2; abundance: few; j_gene: TRBJ2-5; CDR3aa: CASSLRRAGAKETQYF; CDR3nt: TGTGCCAGCAGCTTGCGCCGAGCGGGGGCCAAAGAGACCCAGTACTTC